The 23 T cell receptor beta chains given below trace back to one sample, sequenced in a study of T-cell memory formation after mild COVID-19. TCRdb re-derived calls from the 5' RACE reads in MiXCR, one entry per CDR3 protein. The repertoire has 140,000 to 150,000 distinct CDR3 sequences, 19% of them found once; the top ten carry 2% to 2.5%. Sequenced material: PBMCs or a T cell subset sorted from them (not recorded which). The receptors shown here come from an adult woman who had mild COVID-19 (a few samples of this study predate the infection). Cell type and time point are not known.

The chain couples TRBV6-5 to TRBJ2-1; D is undetermined. Germline lookup yields CDR1 MNHEY and CDR2 SVGAGI. V shed 7 bases and J shed 5 bases, with 6 bases lying between them. CDR3 size: 11 residues. CDR3 in amino acids: CASIRHNEQFF. CDR3 in DNA: TGTGCCAGCATAAGACACAATGAGCAGTTCTTC.

The table lists this clonotype with a few counts. The chain recombines TRBV18 with TRBJ2-1, with TRBD1 matching over 9 bases. Per germline, CDR1 KGHSH and CDR2 LQKENI. The CDR3 covers 15 residues. Trimming cost V 3 bases and J 6 bases; bases outside gene matches: 6. The CDR3 loop is CASSPGTGSSNEQFF. CDR3 coding DNA: TGTGCCAGCTCACCGGGGACAGGGTCATCCAATGAGCAGTTCTTC.

The J gene is TRBJ2-5, the V gene TRBV29-1; D may be TRBD2 (6 bases). Germline V gene lookup returns CDR1 SQVTM and CDR2 ANQGSEA. V was cut by 4 bases and J by 5 bases, with 11 bases left in between. This CDR3 has 12 amino acids. CDR3: CSVGGGIETQYF. CDR3 in DNA: TGCAGCGTTGGGGGCGGGATCGAGACCCAGTACTTC.

The rearrangement links TRBV10-3 to TRBJ2-4, with 7 bases matching TRBD2. The CDR3 has 15 residues. V dropped 2 bases and J dropped 3; count of bases not matched to a gene: 4. Germline CDR1 and CDR2: ENHRY and SYGVKD. CDR3: CAISEREEGKNIQYF. CDR3 nucleotides: TGTGCCATCAGTGAGCGGGAGGAGGGCAAAAACATTCAGTACTTC.

Written as DNA, the CDR3 is TGCGCCAGCAGCCCCAGCGGGAGCTCGAGTAACAATGAGCAGTTCTTC. It translates to CASSPSGSSSNNEQFF. The chain is built from TRBV5-1 and TRBJ2-1; 8 bases match TRBD2. This CDR3 spans 16 amino acids. Germline loops: CDR1 SGHRS, CDR2 YFSETQ. Germline trimming cut 4 bases from V and 5 bases from J; bases unmatched to any gene: 11.

This clonotype was detected only a few times. The rearrangement links TRBV7-2 to TRBJ1-4, with a possible D match to TRBD1 (5 bases). Trimming pared 1 base from V and 0 bases from J, leaving 6 bases between. This CDR3 comprises 15 residues. Germline loops: CDR1 SGHTA, CDR2 FQGNSA. This CDR3 reads CASSLVQATNEKLFF. CDR3 in DNA: TGTGCCAGCAGCTTAGTACAGGCAACTAATGAAAAACTGTTTTTT.

This clonotype was seen only a few times. CDR3 bases: TGTGCCAGCAGACAACTAGCGGAGACCCAGTACTTC. Translated: CASRQLAETQYF. V and J are TRBV2 and TRBJ2-5; 7 bases map to TRBD2. The germline gives CDR1 SNHLY, CDR2 FYNNEI. The trim removed 6 bases at V and 5 bases at J, leaving 3 bases unmatched. The CDR3 spans 12 residues.

The sample holds a few counts of this clonotype. The chain couples TRBV9 to TRBJ2-3; weak D call: TRBD1 (6 bases). V was trimmed by 3 bases and J by 4 bases, leaving 15 bases between them. The CDR3 is 15 amino acids. Germline loops: CDR1 SGDLS, CDR2 YYNGEE. The CDR3 DNA reads as TGTGCCAGCAGCGCACAGGGTTTGGGGGCAGATACGCAGTATTTT. Amino acid sequence: CASSAQGLGADTQYF.

This clonotype has just a few counts. The chain carries TRBV29-1 and TRBJ2-3, with TRBD1 matching 7 bases. CDR1 is SQVTM, CDR2 ANQGSEA, per germline. This CDR3 is built from 13 residues. V shed 4 bases, J shed 4 bases, and the junction held 5 bases outside the gene matches. This CDR3 is CSVGDRAPDTQYF. CDR3 in DNA: TGCAGCGTTGGTGACAGGGCCCCAGATACGCAGTATTTT.

The chain combines TRBV28 with TRBJ2-7; 8 bases map to TRBD1. The CDR3 sequence is 15 residues long. The V and J ends lost 7 bases and 3 bases, in that order; junction bases with no gene match: 11. Germline CDR1 is MDHEN and CDR2 is SYDVKM. The CDR3 DNA reads as TGTGCCAGCACCTCCTCCGGGACAGGTCACTACGAGCAGTACTTC. Its protein product is CASTSSGTGHYEQYF.

This CDR3 is CAISEDGTRNEQFF. CDR3 in DNA: TGTGCCATCAGTGAAGATGGGACTAGGAATGAGCAGTTCTTC. The rearrangement links TRBV10-3 to TRBJ2-1, with 8 bases identical to TRBD2. Per the germline V gene, CDR1 is ENHRY and CDR2 is SYGVKD. The CDR3 is 14 residues long. J gave up 7 bases and V 3 bases, and 5 bases lay outside the gene matches.

This clonotype was counted a few times. V usage is TRBV6-1 and J usage is TRBJ2-5; D is possibly TRBD1 or TRBD2 (6 bases each). Germline loops: CDR1 MNHNS, CDR2 SASEGT. The CDR3 consists of 16 residues. Trimming took off 4 bases at V and 1 base at J, with 16 bases between the two ends. CDR3 nucleotides: TGTGCCAGCAGTGTGGGGGGACAAAGCTTCCAAGAGACCCAGTACTTC. As protein: CASSVGGQSFQETQYF.

The chain uses TRBV29-1 and TRBJ2-3, with D unresolved. The CDR3 is 10 residues long. Germline CDR1 reads SQVTM; CDR2 reads ANQGSEA. The V gene lost 3 bases and the J gene lost 6 bases, with 4 bases spanning the gap. DNA for the CDR3: TGCAGCGTTGACTACGATACGCAGTATTTT. It specifies CSVDYDTQYF.

On this clonotype: This CDR3 fails to terminate in the conserved phenylalanine or tryptophan, so it likely reflects a read error. The genes are TRBV7-9 and TRBJ1-5, with a possible D match to TRBD1 (5 bases). CDR1 is SEHNR, CDR2 FQNEAQ, per germline (reference sequence). V lost 2 bases to trimming and J lost 0 bases, with 11 bases between them. The CDR3 length is 16 residues. CDR3 in DNA: TGTGCCAGCAGCTTAAAGGCCGGGACTAGCAATCAGCCCCAGCATTGT. Encoded protein: CASSLKAGTSNQPQHC.

This chain links TRBV20-1 with TRBJ2-7; 12 nucleotides agree with TRBD2. The J segment lost 5 bases and the V segment lost 5 bases, leaving 7 bases of the junction unmatched. This CDR3 is 14 amino acids long. Germline lookup yields CDR1 DFQATT and CDR2 SNEGSKA (reference sequence). The CDR3 region is CSAVLAGGRNEQYF. The CDR3 DNA sequence: TGCAGTGCTGTACTAGCGGGGGGCAGGAACGAGCAGTACTTC.

The chain recombines TRBV20-1 with TRBJ2-5; 8 bases are shared with TRBD1. The junction had 8 bases not matched to a gene; V was cut back by 1 base and J by 7 bases. The length of the CDR3 is 14 residues. The V gene's germline CDR1 is DFQATT and CDR2 SNEGSKA (reference sequence). The CDR3, as DNA: TGCAGTGCTAGAGGCCGGACAGGGCCCGGGACCCAGTACTTC. Its translation: CSARGRTGPGTQYF.

The table lists this clonotype with a few counts. The CDR3 reads CASSRGTGFGTDTQYF. The CDR3, as DNA: TGTGCCAGCAGCCGAGGGACAGGGTTTGGCACAGATACGCAGTATTTT. The chain combines TRBV7-6 with TRBJ2-3, with 9 bases identical to TRBD1. The J segment lost 1 base and the V segment lost 5 bases, leaving 7 bases of the junction unmatched. This CDR3 region has 16 residues. CDR1 is SGHVS and CDR2 is FNYEAQ in the germline V gene.

A single count supports this clonotype. This chain uses TRBV27 with TRBJ2-3, with D uncertain. V lost 3 bases and J lost 7, with 8 bases in between. Germline CDR1 and CDR2: MNHEY and SMNVEV (reference sequence). CDR3 length: 12 residues. CDR3 nucleotide sequence: TGTGCCAGCAGTTTTCAAGGTTATACGCAGTATTTT. Translation gives CASSFQGYTQYF.

In its sample, this clonotype was seen a few times. The genes are TRBV24-1 and TRBJ2-3; 14 bases align to TRBD2. CDR3 size: 19 residues. The ends lost 2 bases at V and 0 bases at J; junction bases unmatched: 6. Germline CDR1 KGHDR, CDR2 SFDVKD. The CDR3: CATSDSGLAGGTSTDTQYF. CDR3 coding DNA: TGTGCCACCAGTGATTCCGGACTAGCGGGAGGTACTAGCACAGATACGCAGTATTTT.

The rearrangement joins TRBV5-1 to TRBJ1-4; TRBD1 matches 9 bases. This CDR3 is 16 amino acids long. The V gene's germline CDR1 is SGHRS and CDR2 YFSETQ. V was pared by 0 bases and J by 8 bases, with 8 bases of the junction left unmatched. The CDR3 bases are TGCGCCAGCAGCTTGGCTACCGGGACAGGGAACGAAAAACTGTTTTTT. Translation gives CASSLATGTGNEKLFF.

The gene calls are TRBV20-1 and TRBJ1-1; 7 bases agree with TRBD1. The CDR3 runs 15 residues. Germline V gene sequence: CDR1 DFQATT, CDR2 SNEGSKA (reference sequence). With 1 base clipped from V and 2 bases from J, the junction kept 7 bases outside the gene matches. The CDR3 protein is CSARGHRQGNTEAFF. The DNA of the CDR3 is TGCAGTGCTAGAGGGCACAGACAGGGAAACACTGAAGCTTTCTTT.

This clonotype was seen a handful of times. The chain recombines TRBV2 with TRBJ2-3; D may be TRBD1 or TRBD2 (5 bases each). V lost 7 bases and J lost 6, with 17 bases in between. CDR1 SNHLY and CDR2 FYNNEI come from the germline V gene. The CDR3 loop spans 14 amino acids. This chain's CDR3 is CASTGTRSGDTQYF. The CDR3 nucleotides read TGTGCCAGCACCGGGACCAGAAGCGGTGATACGCAGTATTTT.

The V gene is TRBV6-1, the J gene TRBJ1-4; 8 bases are shared with TRBD1. V was pared by 8 bases and J by 5 bases, with 1 base of the junction left unmatched. This CDR3 region has 12 residues. Germline CDR1 and CDR2: MNHNS and SASEGT. CDR3 nucleotides: TGTGCCAGCGACAGGGGCAATGAAAAACTGTTTTTT. Amino acid sequence: CASDRGNEKLFF.